This TCR beta chain came from a study of blood T cell repertoires in COVID-19. Across the study: COVID-19 samples, acute and convalescent, were from the United States, Italy and Spain. Nucleic acid was either cDNA or gDNA, and it came from T cells, B-cell-depleted T cells, or PBMCs.

Original analysis: Nucleated cell counts were estimated from reference gene primer amplification. The method was immunoSEQ multiplex PCR; TCRdb's version includes in-frame clones alone and lacks a portion of them. Clonal size and the V and J genes are those of that table, whereas D and trimming came from the DNA. The table has 50,000 to 65,000 clones, roughly 92% seen once. Germline CDR1 and CDR2: KGHDR and SFDVKD. The V and J ends lost 3 bases and 3 bases respectively, with 14 bases between them. This CDR3 contains 16 residues. The origin of this receptor is a human donor in a cohort sampled during active COVID-19. The V call is TRBV24-1, the J call TRBJ1-5; D perhaps matches TRBD1 (6 bases). Sequenced: peripheral blood. CDR3: CATSDGERGSNQPQHF. In nucleotides, the CDR3 is TGTGCCACCAGTGATGGGGAAAGGGGGTCCAATCAGCCCCAGCATTTT.